The present T cell receptor (beta chain) was sequenced within a study of T cell clonotyping in hematopoietic cell transplantation. The CDR3 runs to 13 residues. The germline V gene encodes CDR1 MGHDK and CDR2 SYGVNS. With 6 bases removed from V and 3 bases from J, the gap between germline ends came to 12 bases. Data came from immunoSEQ multiplex PCR; TCRdb stores just in-frame clones and leaves some out. The sample lists several thousand clones; less than 30% were seen once. Sequencing was performed on peripheral blood mononuclear cells, taken 180 days after allogeneic stem cell transplant. The gene calls are TRBV25-1 and TRBJ2-7, with a tentative D call TRBD1 (7 bases). The receptor was derived from a male patient between 40 and 50 years old who had an allogeneic stem cell transplant from an unrelated donor, so the T cells may come from the graft donor. Some clones in this sample may be carry-over from other donors' samples. In DNA form, the CDR3 reads TGTGCCAGCAGCAGCCAGGGGGGCTACGAGCAGTACTTC. It yields the protein CASSSQGGYEQYF.